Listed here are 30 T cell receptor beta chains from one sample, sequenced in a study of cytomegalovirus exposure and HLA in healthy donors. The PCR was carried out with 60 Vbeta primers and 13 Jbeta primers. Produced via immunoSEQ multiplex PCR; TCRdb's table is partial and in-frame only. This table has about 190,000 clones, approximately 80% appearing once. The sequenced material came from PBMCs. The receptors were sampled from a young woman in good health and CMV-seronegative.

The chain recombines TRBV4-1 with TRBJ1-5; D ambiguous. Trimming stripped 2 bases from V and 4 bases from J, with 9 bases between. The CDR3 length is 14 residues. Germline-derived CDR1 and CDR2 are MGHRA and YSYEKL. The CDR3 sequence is CASSQTRLNQPQHF. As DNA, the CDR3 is TGCGCCAGCAGCCAAACCAGGTTGAATCAGCCCCAGCATTTT.

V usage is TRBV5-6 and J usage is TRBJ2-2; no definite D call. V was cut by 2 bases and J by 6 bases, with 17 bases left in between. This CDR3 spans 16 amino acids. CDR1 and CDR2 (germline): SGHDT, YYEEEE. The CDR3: CASSFSSLLPAGELFF. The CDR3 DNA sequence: TGTGCCAGCAGCTTTTCGTCTCTCCTACCCGCCGGGGAGCTGTTTTTT.

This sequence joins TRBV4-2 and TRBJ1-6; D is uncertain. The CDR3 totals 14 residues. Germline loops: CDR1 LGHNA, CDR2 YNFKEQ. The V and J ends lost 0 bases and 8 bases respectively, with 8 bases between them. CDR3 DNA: TGTGCCAGCAGCCAAGATCTTGTCGATTCACCCCTCCACTTT. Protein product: CASSQDLVDSPLHF.

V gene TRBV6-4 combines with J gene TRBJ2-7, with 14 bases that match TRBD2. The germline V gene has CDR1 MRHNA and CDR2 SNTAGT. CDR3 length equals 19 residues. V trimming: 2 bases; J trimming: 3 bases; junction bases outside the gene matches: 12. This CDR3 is CASSDGAGLAGEWCYEQYV. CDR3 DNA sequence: TGTGCCAGCAGTGACGGTGCGGGACTAGCGGGAGAATGGTGCTACGAGCAGTACGTC.

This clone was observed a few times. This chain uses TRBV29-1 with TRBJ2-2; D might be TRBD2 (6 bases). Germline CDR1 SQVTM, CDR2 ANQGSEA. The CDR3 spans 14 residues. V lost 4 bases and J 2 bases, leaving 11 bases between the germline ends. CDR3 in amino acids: CSVGEGLNTGELFF. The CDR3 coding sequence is TGCAGCGTTGGAGAGGGACTTAACACCGGGGAGCTGTTTTTT.

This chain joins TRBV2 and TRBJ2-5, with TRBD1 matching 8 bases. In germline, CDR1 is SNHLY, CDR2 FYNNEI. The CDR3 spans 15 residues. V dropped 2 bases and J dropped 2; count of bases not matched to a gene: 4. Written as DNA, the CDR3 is TGTGCCAGCAGTGAATACTGGGACAGGCAAGAGACCCAGTACTTC. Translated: CASSEYWDRQETQYF.

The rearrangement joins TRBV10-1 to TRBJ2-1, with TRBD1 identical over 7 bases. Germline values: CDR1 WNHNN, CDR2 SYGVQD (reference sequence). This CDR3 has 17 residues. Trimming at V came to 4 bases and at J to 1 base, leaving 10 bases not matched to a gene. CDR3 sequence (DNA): TGCGCCAGCAGTGTCCCACCTCAGGGGGAGTCCTACAATGAGCAGTTCTTC. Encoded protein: CASSVPPQGESYNEQFF.

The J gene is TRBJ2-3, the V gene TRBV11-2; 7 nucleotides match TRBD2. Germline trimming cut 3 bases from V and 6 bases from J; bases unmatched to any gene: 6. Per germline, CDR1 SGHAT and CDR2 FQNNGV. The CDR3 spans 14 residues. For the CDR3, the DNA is TGTGCCAGCAGCTTGATTCGCGGGAGTGATACGCAGTATTTT. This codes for CASSLIRGSDTQYF.

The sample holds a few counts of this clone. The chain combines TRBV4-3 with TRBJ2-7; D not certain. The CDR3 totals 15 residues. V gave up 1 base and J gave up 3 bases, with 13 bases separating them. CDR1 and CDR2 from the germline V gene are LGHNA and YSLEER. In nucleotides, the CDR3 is TGCGCCAGCAGCCAAGTAGTATCCTCCTACTACGAGCAGTACTTC. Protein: CASSQVVSSYYEQYF.

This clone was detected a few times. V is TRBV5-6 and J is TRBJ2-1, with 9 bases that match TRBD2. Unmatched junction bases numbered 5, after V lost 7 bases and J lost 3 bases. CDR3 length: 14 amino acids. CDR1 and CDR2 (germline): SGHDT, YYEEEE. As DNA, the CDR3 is TGTGCCAGCTTAGCGGGAGCGATCTACAATGAGCAGTTCTTC. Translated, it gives CASLAGAIYNEQFF. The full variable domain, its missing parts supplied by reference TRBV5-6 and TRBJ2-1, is DAGVTQSPTHLIKTRGQQVTLRCSPKSGHDTVSWYQQALGQGPQFIFQYYEEEERQRGNFPDRFSGHQFPNYSSELNVNALLLGDSALYLCASLAGAIYNEQFFGPGTRLTVL.

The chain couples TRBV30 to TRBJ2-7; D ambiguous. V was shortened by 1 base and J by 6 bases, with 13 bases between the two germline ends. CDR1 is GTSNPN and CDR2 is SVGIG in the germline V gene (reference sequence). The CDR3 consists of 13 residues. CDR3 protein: CAWSAVQAGEQYF. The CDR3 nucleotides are TGTGCCTGGAGTGCGGTGCAGGCCGGCGAGCAGTACTTC.

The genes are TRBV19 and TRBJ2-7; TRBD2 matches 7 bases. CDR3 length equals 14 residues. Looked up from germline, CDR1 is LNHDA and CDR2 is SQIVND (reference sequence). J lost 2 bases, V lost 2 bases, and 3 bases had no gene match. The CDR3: CASSIPGRAYEQYF. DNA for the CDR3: TGTGCCAGTAGTATACCGGGGAGGGCCTACGAGCAGTACTTC.

The CDR3 is CASSSYYRTGEIQYF. The CDR3 DNA follows: TGTGCCAGCAGCTCTTACTATAGGACAGGGGAGATTCAGTACTTC. The gene calls are TRBV7-2 and TRBJ2-4, with TRBD1 matching over 9 bases. V trimming: 4 bases; J trimming: 10 bases; junction bases outside the gene matches: 11. From germline, CDR1 is SGHTA and CDR2 FQGNSA. CDR3 length: 15 amino acids.

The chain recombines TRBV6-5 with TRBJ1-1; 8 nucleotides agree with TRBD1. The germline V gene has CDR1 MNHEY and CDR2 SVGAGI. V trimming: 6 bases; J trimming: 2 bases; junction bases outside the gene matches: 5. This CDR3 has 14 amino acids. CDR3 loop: CASRPDRGNTEAFF. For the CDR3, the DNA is TGTGCCAGCAGGCCCGACAGGGGAAACACTGAAGCTTTCTTT.

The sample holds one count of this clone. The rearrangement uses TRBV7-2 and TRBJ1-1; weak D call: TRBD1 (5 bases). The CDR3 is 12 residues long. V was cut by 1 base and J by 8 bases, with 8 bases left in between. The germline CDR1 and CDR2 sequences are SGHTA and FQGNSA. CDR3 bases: TGTGCCAGCAGCTTAGGGGGCGAAGAAGCTTTCTTT. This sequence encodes CASSLGGEEAFF.

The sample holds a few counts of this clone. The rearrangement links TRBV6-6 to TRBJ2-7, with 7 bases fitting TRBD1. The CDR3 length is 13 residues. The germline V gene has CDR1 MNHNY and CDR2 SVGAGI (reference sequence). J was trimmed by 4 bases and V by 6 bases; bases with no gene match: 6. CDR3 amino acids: CASSTRQGYEQYV. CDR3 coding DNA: TGTGCCAGCAGCACCCGACAGGGTTACGAGCAGTACGTC.

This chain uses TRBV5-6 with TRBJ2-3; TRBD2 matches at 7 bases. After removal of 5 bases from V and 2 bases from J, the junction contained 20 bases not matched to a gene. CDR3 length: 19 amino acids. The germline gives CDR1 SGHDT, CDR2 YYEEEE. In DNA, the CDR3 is TGTGCCAGCAGTTATGGAGGGCTGCGCGGGAGATTGCCCACAGATACGCAGTATTTT. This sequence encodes CASSYGGLRGRLPTDTQYF.

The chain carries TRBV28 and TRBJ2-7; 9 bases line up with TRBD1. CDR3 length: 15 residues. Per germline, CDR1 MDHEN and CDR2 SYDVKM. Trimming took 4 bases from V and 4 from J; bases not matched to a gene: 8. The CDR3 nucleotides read TGTGCCAGCAGTTCCCCGGGACAGGGTGGTTACGAGCAGTACGTC. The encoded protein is CASSSPGQGGYEQYV.

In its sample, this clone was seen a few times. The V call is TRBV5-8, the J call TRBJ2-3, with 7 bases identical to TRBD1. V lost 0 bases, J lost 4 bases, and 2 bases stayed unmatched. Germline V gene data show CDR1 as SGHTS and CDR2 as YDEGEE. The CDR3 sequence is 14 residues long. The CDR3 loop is CASSLGQGSDTQYF. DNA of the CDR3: TGTGCCAGCAGCTTGGGACAGGGTTCAGATACGCAGTATTTT. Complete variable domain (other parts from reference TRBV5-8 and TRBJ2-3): EAGVTQSPTHLIKTRGQQATLRCSPISGHTSVYWYQQALGLGLQFLLWYDEGEERNRGNFPPRFSGRQFPNYSSELNVNALELEDSALYLCASSLGQGSDTQYFGPGTRLTVL.

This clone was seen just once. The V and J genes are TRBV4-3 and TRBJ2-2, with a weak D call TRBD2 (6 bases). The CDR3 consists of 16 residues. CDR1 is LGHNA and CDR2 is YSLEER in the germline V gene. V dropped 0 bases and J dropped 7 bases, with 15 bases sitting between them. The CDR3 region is CASSQDRQTEGGELFF. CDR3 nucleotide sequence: TGCGCCAGCAGCCAAGATCGACAGACGGAGGGCGGGGAGCTGTTTTTT.

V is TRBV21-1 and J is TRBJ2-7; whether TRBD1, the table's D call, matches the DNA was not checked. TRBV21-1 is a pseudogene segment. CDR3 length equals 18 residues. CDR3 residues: CASSWTGDPARSSYEQYV. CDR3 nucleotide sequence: TGTGCCAGCAGCTGGACAGGGGACCCAGCTAGGAGCTCCTACGAGCAGTACGTC.

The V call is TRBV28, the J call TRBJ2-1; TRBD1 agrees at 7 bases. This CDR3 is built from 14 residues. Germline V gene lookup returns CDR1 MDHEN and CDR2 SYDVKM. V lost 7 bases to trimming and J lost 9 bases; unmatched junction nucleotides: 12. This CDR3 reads CASTYGTAVGEQFF. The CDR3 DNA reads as TGTGCCAGCACCTACGGGACAGCCGTGGGTGAGCAGTTCTTC. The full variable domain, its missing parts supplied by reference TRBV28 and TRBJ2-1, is DVKVTQSSRYLVKRTGEKVFLECVQDMDHENMFWYRQDPGLGLRLIYFSYDVKMKEKGDIPEGYSVSREKKERFSLILESASTNQTSMYLCASTYGTAVGEQFFGPGTRLTVL.

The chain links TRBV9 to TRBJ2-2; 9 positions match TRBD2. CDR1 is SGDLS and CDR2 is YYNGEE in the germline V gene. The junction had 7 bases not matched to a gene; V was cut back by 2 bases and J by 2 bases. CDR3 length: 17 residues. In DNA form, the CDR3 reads TGTGCCAGCAGCGTCGGGCGGGAGGGCCCAAACACCGGGGAGCTGTTTTTT. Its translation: CASSVGREGPNTGELFF.

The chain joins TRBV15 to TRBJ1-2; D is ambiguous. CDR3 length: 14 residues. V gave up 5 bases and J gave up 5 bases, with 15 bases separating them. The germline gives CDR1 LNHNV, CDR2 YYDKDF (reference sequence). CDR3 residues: CATSFGETAYGYTF. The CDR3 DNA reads TGTGCCACCAGCTTCGGGGAGACGGCTTATGGCTACACCTTC. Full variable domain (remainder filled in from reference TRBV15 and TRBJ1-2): DAMVIQNPRYQVTQFGKPVTLSCSQTLNHNVMYWYQQKSSQAPKLLFHYYDKDFNNEADTPDNFQSRRPNTSFCFLDIRSPGLGDTAMYLCATSFGETAYGYTFGSGTRLTVV.

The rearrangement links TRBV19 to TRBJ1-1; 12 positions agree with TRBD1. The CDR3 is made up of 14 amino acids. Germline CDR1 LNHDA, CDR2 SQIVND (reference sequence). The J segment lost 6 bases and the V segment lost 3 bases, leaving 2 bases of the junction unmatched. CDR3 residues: CASSMGTGGSEAFF. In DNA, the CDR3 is TGTGCCAGTAGTATGGGGACAGGGGGCTCTGAAGCTTTCTTT.

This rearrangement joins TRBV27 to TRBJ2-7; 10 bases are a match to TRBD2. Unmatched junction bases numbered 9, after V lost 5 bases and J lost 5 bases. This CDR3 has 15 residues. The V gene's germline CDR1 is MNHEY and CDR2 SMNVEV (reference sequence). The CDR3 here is CASSRPLAGAHEQYF. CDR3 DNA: TGTGCCAGCAGTCGTCCTCTAGCGGGAGCCCACGAGCAGTACTTC.

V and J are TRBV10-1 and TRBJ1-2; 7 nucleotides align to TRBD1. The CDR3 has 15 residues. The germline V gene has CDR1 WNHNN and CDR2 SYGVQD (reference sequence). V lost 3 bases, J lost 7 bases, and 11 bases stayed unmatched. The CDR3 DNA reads TGCGCCAGCAGTGAAGGCAGGGGGGCCGTATTTGGCTACACCTTC. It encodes CASSEGRGAVFGYTF.

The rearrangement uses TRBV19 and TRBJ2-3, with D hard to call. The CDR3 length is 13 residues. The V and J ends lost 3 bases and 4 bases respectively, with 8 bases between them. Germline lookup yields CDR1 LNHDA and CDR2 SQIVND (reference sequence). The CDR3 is CASSIKISDTQYF. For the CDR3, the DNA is TGTGCCAGTAGTATCAAAATTTCAGATACGCAGTATTTT.

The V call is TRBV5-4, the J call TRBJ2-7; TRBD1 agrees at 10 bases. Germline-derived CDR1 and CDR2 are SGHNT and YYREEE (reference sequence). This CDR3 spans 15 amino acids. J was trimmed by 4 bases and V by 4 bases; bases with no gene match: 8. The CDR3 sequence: CASSRARDRGYEQYF. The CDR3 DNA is TGTGCCAGCAGCCGGGCCCGGGACAGGGGATACGAGCAGTACTTC.

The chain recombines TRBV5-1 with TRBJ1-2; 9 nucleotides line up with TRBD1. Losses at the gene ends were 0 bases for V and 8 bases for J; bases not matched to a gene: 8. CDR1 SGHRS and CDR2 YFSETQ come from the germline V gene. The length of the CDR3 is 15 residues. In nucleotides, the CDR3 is TGCGCCAGCAGCTTGGCAGGGACAGGGCTGGAGGGCTACACCTTC. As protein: CASSLAGTGLEGYTF. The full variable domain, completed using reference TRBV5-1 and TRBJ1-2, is KAGVTQTPRYLIKTRGQQVTLSCSPISGHRSVSWYQQTPGQGLQFLFEYFSETQRNKGNFPGRFSGRQFSNSRSEMNVSTLELGDSALYLCASSLAGTGLEGYTFGSGTRLTVV.